This T cell receptor (beta chain) appears in the sequencing data of a study of T cells in narcolepsy (dated by TCRdb to 2017 to 2018). Study-wide context: Healthy control donors were enrolled in the study alongside patients who had narcolepsy type 1 or type 2 (NT1, NT2). The study used TCR Vbeta sequencing to track clonotypes in blood and CSF while looking for autoreactive T cells in narcolepsy patients that target self-antigens of hypocretin neurons (hypocretin, TRIB2). Results and caveats for the whole study, not just this receptor: HCRT-specific and TRIB2-specific autoreactive clonotypes were highlighted in plots that compared CD4+ T cell clonotypes in CSF versus blood from the same patient. Some blood memory CD4+ repertoires from patients and controls contained no sequences matching autoreactive T cell clones. Numbers of sequenced blood memory CD4+ clonotypes were comparable, with averages of about 39,494 in patients and roughly 33,000 in controls. According to the report, autoreactive clonotypes were detected serially in the blood of the same patients and of different patients, but not in healthy controls.

Notes on this clone: No antigen is known for it. Base qualities are not provided; no much larger clone lies one nucleotide away.

Measured from the cysteine to the phenylalanine, the CDR3 is 15 residues long. Only the CDR3 region is kept as DNA, spanning 45 bases read in frame from base 1. CDR1 and CDR2 are drawn from the germline V gene: SGHTA, FQGTGA. V is shortened by 5 bases, J by 2 bases, and the region joining them spans 15 bases. For TCR Vbeta sequencing, memory CD4+ T cells were sorted ex vivo from the peripheral blood of narcolepsy patients and healthy controls. The library was built by means of the immunoSEQ multiplex PCR assay. The source is immuneACCESS, and TCRdb retained only in-frame sequences with V and J called. Part of the clones is not carried over; for the studies checked, unresolved V genes explain less than half of this, and the remainder is unexplained. In this sample the table shows some 30,000 clones, over 75% of which occur a single time. Around 0.92% of the sample is held by the ten biggest clonotypes.

Sequenced sample: memory (CD45RA-) CD4+ T cells from blood. The sample's cell subset or site label is to be understood as: memory T cells sorted ex vivo from peripheral blood. The chain was built from TRBV7-3 and TRBJ1-1; there is no confident call for the D gene. The TCR originated in a human donor in good health. The CDR3 loop reads CASSPIPGFNTEAFF. The sequence in DNA is TGTGCCAGCAGCCCCATCCCTGGATTTAACACTGAAGCTTTCTTT.